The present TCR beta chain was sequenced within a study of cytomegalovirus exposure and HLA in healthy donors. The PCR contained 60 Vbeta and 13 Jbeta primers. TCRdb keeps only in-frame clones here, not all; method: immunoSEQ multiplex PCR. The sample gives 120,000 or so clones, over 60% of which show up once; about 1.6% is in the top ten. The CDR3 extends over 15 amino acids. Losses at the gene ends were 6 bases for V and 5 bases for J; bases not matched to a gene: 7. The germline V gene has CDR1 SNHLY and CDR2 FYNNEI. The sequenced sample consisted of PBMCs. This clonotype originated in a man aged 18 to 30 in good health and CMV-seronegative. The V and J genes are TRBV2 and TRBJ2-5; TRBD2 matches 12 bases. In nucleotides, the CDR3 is TGTGCCAGCAGACTTACTAGCGGGGGGCGGGAGACCCAGTACTTC. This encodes CASRLTSGGRETQYF.